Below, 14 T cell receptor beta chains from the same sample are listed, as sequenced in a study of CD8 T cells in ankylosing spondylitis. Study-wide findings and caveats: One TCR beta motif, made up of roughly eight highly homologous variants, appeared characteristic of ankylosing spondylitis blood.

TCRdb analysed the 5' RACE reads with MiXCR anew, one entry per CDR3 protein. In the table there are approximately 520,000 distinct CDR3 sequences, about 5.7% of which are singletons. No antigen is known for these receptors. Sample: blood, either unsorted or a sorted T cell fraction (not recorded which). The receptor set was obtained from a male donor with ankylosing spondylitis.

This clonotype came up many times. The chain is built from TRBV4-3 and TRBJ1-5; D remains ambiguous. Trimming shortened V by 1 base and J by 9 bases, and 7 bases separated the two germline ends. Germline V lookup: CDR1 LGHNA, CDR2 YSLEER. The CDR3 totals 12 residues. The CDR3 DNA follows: TGCGCCAGCAGCCAAGGAGAGGGGCCCCAGCATTTT. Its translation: CASSQGEGPQHF.

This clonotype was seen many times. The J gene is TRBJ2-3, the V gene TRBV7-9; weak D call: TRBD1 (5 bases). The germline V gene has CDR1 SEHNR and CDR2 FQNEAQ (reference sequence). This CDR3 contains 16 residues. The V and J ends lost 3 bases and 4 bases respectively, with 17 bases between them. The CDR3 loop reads CASSFMGRVVADTQYF. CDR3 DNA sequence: TGTGCCAGCAGCTTTATGGGCAGGGTCGTCGCAGATACGCAGTATTTT.

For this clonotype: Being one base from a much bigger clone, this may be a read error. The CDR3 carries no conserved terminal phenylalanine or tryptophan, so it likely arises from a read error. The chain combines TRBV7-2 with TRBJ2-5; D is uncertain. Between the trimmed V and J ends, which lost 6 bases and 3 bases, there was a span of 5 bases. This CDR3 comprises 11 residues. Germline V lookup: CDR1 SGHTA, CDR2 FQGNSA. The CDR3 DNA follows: TGTGCCAGCAGGAAAAAAGAGACCCAGTACTCC. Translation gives CASRKKETQYS.

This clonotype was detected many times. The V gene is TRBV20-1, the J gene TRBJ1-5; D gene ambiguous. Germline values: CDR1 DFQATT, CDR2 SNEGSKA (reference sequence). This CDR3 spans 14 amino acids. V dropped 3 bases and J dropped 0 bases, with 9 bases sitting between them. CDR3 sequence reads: CSARDGNSNQPQHF. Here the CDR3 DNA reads TGCAGTGCTAGGGACGGCAATAGCAATCAGCCCCAGCATTTT.

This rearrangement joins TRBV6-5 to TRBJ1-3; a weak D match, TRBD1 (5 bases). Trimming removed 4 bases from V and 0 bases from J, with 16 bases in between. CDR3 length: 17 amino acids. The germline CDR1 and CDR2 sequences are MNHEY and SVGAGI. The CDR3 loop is CASSSHGGGRSGNTIYF. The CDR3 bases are TGTGCCAGCAGTTCCCACGGTGGGGGACGCTCTGGAAACACCATATATTTT.

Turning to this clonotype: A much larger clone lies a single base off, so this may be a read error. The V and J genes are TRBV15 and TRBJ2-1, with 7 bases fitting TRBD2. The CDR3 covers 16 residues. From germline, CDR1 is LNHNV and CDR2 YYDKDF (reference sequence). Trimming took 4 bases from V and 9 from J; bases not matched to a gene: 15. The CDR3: CATSTRRRLAGREQFF. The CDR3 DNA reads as TGTGCCACCAGCACCCGACGGAGACTAGCTGGGCGTGAGCAGTTCTTC.

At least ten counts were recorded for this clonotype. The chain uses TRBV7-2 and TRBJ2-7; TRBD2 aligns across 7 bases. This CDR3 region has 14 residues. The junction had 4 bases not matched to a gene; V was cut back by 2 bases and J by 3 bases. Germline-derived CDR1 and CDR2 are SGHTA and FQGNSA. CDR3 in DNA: TGTGCCAGCAGCTTAACCCTAGCGGACTACGAGCAGTACTTC. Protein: CASSLTLADYEQYF.

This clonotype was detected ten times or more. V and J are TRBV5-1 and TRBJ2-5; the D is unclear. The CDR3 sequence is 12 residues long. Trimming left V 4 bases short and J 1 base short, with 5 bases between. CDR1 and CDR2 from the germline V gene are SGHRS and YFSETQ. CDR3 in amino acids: CASSVTQETQYF. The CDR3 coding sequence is TGCGCCAGCAGCGTCACCCAAGAGACCCAGTACTTC.

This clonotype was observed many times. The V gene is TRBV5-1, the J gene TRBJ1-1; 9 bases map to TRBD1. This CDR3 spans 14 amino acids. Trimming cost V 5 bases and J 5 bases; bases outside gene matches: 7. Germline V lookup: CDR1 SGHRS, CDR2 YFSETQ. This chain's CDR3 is CASRSQGALTEAFF. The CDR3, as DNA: TGCGCCAGCAGATCACAGGGGGCGTTGACTGAAGCTTTCTTT.

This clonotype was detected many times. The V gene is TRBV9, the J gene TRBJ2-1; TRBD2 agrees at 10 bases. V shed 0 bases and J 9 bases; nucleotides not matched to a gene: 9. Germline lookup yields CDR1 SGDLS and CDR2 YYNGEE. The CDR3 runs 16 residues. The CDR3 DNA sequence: TGTGCCAGCAGCGTAGCTAGCCTAGCGGGGGCAAGTGAGCAGTTCTTC. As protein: CASSVASLAGASEQFF.

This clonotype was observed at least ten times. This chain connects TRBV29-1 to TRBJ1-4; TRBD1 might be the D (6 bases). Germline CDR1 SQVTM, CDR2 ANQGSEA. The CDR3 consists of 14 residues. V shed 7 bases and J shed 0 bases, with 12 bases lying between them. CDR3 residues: CSAWGHSTNEKLFF. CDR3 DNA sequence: TGCAGCGCCTGGGGGCACTCAACTAATGAAAAACTGTTTTTT.

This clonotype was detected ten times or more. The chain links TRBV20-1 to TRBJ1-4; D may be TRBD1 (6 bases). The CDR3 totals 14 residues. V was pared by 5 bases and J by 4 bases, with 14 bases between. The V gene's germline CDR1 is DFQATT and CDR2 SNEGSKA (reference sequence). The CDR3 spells CSAFPGHLNEKLFF. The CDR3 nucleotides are TGCAGTGCTTTCCCGGGACATCTTAATGAAAAACTGTTTTTT.

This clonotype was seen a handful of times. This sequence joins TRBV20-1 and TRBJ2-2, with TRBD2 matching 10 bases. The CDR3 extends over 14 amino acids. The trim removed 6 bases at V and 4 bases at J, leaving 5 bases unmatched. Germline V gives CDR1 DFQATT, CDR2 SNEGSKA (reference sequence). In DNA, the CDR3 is TGCAGTGCACCACTAGCGGGAAGCACCGGGGAGCTGTTTTTT. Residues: CSAPLAGSTGELFF.

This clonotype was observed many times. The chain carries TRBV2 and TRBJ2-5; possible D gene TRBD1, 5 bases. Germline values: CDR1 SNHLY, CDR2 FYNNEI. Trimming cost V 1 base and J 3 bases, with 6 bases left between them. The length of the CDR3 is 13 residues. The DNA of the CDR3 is TGTGCCAGCAGTGAAGGCAGGGAAGAGACCCAGTACTTC. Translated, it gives CASSEGREETQYF.